These 2 T cell receptor beta chains came from one sample sequenced in a study of T cell responses to AZD1222 COVID-19 vaccine. Assay: immunoSEQ multiplex PCR; the TCRdb copy retains only in-frame clones and omits some. This sample has fewer than 90,000 clones, with around 84% found just once. This specimen consisted of peripheral blood, obtained 28 days after the second AZD1222 dose. The receptors derive from an adult who received the AZD1222 COVID-19 vaccine.

This clone was observed a single time. The chain carries TRBV4-2 and TRBJ2-7; 9 bases are a match to TRBD2. The CDR3 totals 17 residues. Germline CDR1 and CDR2: LGHNA and YNFKEQ. V shed 3 bases, J shed 3 bases, and the junction held 12 bases outside the gene matches. For the CDR3, the DNA is TGTGCCAGCAGCCACAGTGGTCTAGCGGGAATGAGCTACGAGCAGTACTTC. Translation: CASSHSGLAGMSYEQYF.

This rearrangement joins TRBV27 to TRBJ1-2; D not resolved. Trimming left V 8 bases short and J 0 bases short, with 13 bases between. Per germline, CDR1 MNHEY and CDR2 SMNVEV (reference sequence). The CDR3 covers 14 residues. CDR3 sequence: CASGKAKPNYGYTF. CDR3 DNA sequence: TGTGCCAGCGGTAAGGCGAAACCTAACTATGGCTACACCTTC.